This T cell receptor (beta chain) was sequenced during a study of T-cell reconstitution after alpha-beta-depleted transplantation in children. CDR1 is DFQATT, CDR2 SNEGSKA, per germline (reference sequence). CDR3 length: 13 amino acids. Points from the study as a whole: Counts and diversity of T cells one year after transplant came mostly from newly produced T cells. By about two months after transplant, alpha-beta T cells reportedly arose from several hundred graft clones that had expanded. It was surviving recipient T cells and thymic progenitors that gave some patients high TCRbeta diversity at day 60.

Preparing the TCRbeta library involved the use of unique molecular identifiers. TCRdb reprocessed the PCR reads via MiXCR and lists one record per CDR3 protein. Of more than 400,000 distinct CDR3 sequences in the sample, about 45% were seen once. In its sample, this clonotype was seen once. The antigen is undetermined. At one of its ends the junction is not consistent with the germline gene, which may arise from a read error. The source is a girl aged 2 to 9 with aplastic anemia, due to receive a stem cell transplant. The V call is TRBV20-1, the J call TRBJ2-7; D is perhaps TRBD2 (6 bases). Sequences were derived from PBMCs, sampled before TCRalphabeta/CD19-depleted stem cell transplant. CDR3 region: CSASAPETGEQHF. CDR3 in DNA: TGCAGTGCCTCCGCGCCGGAGACGGGGGAGCAGCACTTC.